What follows are 18 T cell receptor beta chains derived from one specimen sequenced in a study of T cells in Graves' hyperthyroidism and ophthalmopathy. RNA transcripts served as the template for amplifying TCR beta CDR3 regions. A first-round RT-PCR of the TCR CDR3 used the HTBI primer set. In TCRdb, the multiplex PCR reads were re-called with MiXCR into one record per CDR3 protein. The sample contains around 300,000 distinct CDR3 sequences, around 15% of which appear only once. Sequenced input: blood. These receptors originate from a woman aged 40-49 years with Graves' hyperthyroidism.

This clonotype was detected many times. CDR3 protein: CASSSIGSNQPQHF. The CDR3 DNA follows: TGTGCCAGCAGCTCGATAGGGAGCAATCAGCCCCAGCATTTT. The V and J genes are TRBV5-6 and TRBJ1-5; D is unresolved. CDR1 SGHDT and CDR2 YYEEEE come from the germline V gene. The CDR3 has 14 residues. The germline V and J ends were trimmed by 3 bases and 1 base, with 8 bases remaining between them.

There are many counts of this clonotype. The V and J genes are TRBV7-9 and TRBJ2-3, with 7 positions matching TRBD2. After removal of 6 bases from V and 5 bases from J, the junction contained 8 bases not matched to a gene. The CDR3 runs 14 residues. Germline V gene sequence: CDR1 SEHNR, CDR2 FQNEAQ (reference sequence). The CDR3 DNA reads TGTGCCAGCAGAACAGGACTAGGCGGAGATACGCAGTATTTT. It translates to CASRTGLGGDTQYF.

The sample holds a few counts of this clonotype. A single base separates this from a much larger clone, so it may be a read error. The chain combines TRBV6-2 or TRBV6-3 with TRBJ2-7; 9 bases are shared with TRBD1. The CDR3 is 14 amino acids. CDR1 MNHEY and CDR2 SVGEGT come from the germline V gene. This CDR3 reads CACSYWGQGYEQYF. The CDR3 nucleotides read TGTGCCTGCAGTTACTGGGGACAGGGTTACGAGCAGTACTTC.

This clonotype has ten or more counts. This sequence joins TRBV5-6 and TRBJ2-5; the D gene is possibly TRBD2 (7 bases). Trimming cost V 5 bases and J 5 bases, with 13 bases left between them. The germline V gene has CDR1 SGHDT and CDR2 YYEEEE. The CDR3 covers 13 residues. CDR3 coding DNA: TGTGCCAGCAGGGGGGGGCTCGGGGAGACCCAGTACTTC. Translating gives CASRGGLGETQYF.

With respect to this clonotype: The germline gene is not matched at one end of the junction; a read error may be the cause. V usage is TRBV10-3 and J usage is TRBJ1-1; 9 bases are shared with TRBD1. Per the germline V gene, CDR1 is ENHRY and CDR2 is SYGVKD. The CDR3 totals 13 residues. CDR3 in amino acids: CASWTGEGTEVFF. CDR3 bases: TGTGCCAGCTGGACAGGGGAGGGCACTGAAGTTTTCTTT.

This chain connects TRBV27 to TRBJ2-2; tentatively, D is TRBD2 (6 bases). CDR3 length: 16 residues. The V gene's germline CDR1 is MNHEY and CDR2 SMNVEV (reference sequence). Trimming removed 7 bases from V and 4 bases from J, with 19 bases in between. The chain's CDR3 is CASNPWRTEGTGELFF. CDR3 DNA sequence: TGTGCCAGCAACCCCTGGAGGACGGAGGGCACCGGGGAGCTGTTTTTT.

At least ten counts were recorded for this clonotype. This chain joins TRBV3-1 and TRBJ2-7; 11 positions agree with TRBD2. The CDR3 totals 13 residues. Unmatched junction bases numbered 4, after V lost 6 bases and J lost 6 bases. The V gene's germline CDR1 is LGHDT and CDR2 YNNKEL (reference sequence). CDR3 in DNA: TGTGCCAGCAGACTAGCGGGAGAACGCGAGCAGTACTTC. This translates into CASRLAGEREQYF.

This clonotype was recorded a few times. The CDR3 region is CASSPGDRRSGGYTF. The CDR3, as DNA: TGTGCCAGTAGTCCCGGGGACAGGCGGTCAGGCGGCTACACCTTC. This sequence joins TRBV19 and TRBJ1-2, with 8 bases matching TRBD1. V lost 5 bases and J lost 8; bases outside the gene matches: 13. The CDR3 extends over 15 amino acids. Germline V gene sequence: CDR1 LNHDA, CDR2 SQIVND (reference sequence).

V is TRBV4-1 and J is TRBJ1-5; D may be TRBD1 (5 bases). This CDR3 region has 15 residues. CDR1 is MGHRA and CDR2 is YSYEKL in the germline V gene. The ends were cut back, 6 bases at V and 1 base at J, with 13 bases in the middle. CDR3 protein: CASSPVRGSNQPQHF. The CDR3, as DNA: TGCGCCAGCAGTCCCGTACGGGGCAGCAATCAGCCCCAGCATTTT.

This clonotype was found many times. V and J are TRBV27 and TRBJ2-7; 11 positions match TRBD1. The germline CDR1 and CDR2 sequences are MNHEY and SMNVEV (reference sequence). With 5 bases clipped from V and 5 bases from J, the junction kept 8 bases outside the gene matches. This CDR3 is built from 15 residues. The DNA of the CDR3 is TGTGCCAGCAGTCACCGGGACAGGGGGATCAACGAGCAGTACTTC. Its translation: CASSHRDRGINEQYF.

This clonotype was observed many times. CDR3 loop: CASSLDPTGFDEQFF. CDR3 DNA: TGTGCCAGCAGTTTAGATCCCACAGGGTTTGATGAGCAGTTCTTC. The chain employs TRBV28 and TRBJ2-1; a weak D match, TRBD1 (6 bases). The ends were cut back, 2 bases at V and 8 bases at J, with 16 bases in the middle. Germline assignment: CDR1 MDHEN and CDR2 SYDVKM. CDR3 length: 15 amino acids.

The rearrangement links TRBV2 to TRBJ2-7; TRBD1 agrees at 7 bases. The CDR3 extends over 13 amino acids. Looked up from germline, CDR1 is SNHLY and CDR2 is FYNNEI. With 8 bases clipped from V and 3 bases from J, the junction kept 7 bases outside the gene matches. The CDR3 protein is CASGQEGVYEQYF. The CDR3 bases are TGTGCCAGCGGACAGGAAGGGGTCTACGAGCAGTACTTC.

This clonotype was counted at least ten times. The gene calls are TRBV5-1 and TRBJ2-4; 9 positions agree with TRBD1. Germline assignment: CDR1 SGHRS and CDR2 YFSETQ. The CDR3 contains 15 residues. Losses at the gene ends were 6 bases for V and 8 bases for J; bases not matched to a gene: 12. The CDR3 is CASNKGWTGEDIQYF. The CDR3 DNA is TGCGCCAGCAACAAAGGGTGGACAGGGGAGGACATTCAGTACTTC.

There are many counts of this clonotype. The rearrangement links TRBV7-9 to TRBJ1-4, with D possibly matching TRBD1 (5 bases). V gave up 2 bases and J gave up 6 bases, with 10 bases separating them. Germline V gene data show CDR1 as SEHNR and CDR2 as FQNEAQ (reference sequence). The length of the CDR3 is 14 residues. The CDR3 reads CASSLRSGYEKLFF. CDR3 bases: TGTGCCAGCAGCTTAAGATCAGGGTATGAAAAACTGTTTTTT.

This rearrangement joins TRBV18 to TRBJ1-1; no clear D. The CDR3 is 15 residues long. Germline assignment: CDR1 KGHSH and CDR2 LQKENI. V was clipped by 6 bases and J by 3 bases, with 17 bases between them. Here the CDR3 reads CASSRVTVRDTEAFF. The CDR3 nucleotides are TGTGCCAGCTCGCGGGTTACGGTCCGGGACACTGAAGCTTTCTTT. Full variable domain (rest looked up from reference TRBV18 and TRBJ1-1): NAGVMQNPRHLVRRRGQEARLRCSPMKGHSHVYWYRQLPEEGLKFMVYLQKENIIDESGMPKERFSAEFPKEGPSILRIQQVVRGDSAAYFCASSRVTVRDTEAFFGQGTRLTVV.

CDR3 in amino acids: CATYWVLYGYTF. The CDR3 DNA follows: TGTGCCACCTATTGGGTTCTCTATGGCTACACCTTC. The gene calls are TRBV6-2 or TRBV6-3 and TRBJ1-2; D gene ambiguous. In germline, CDR1 is MNHEY, CDR2 SVGEGT. The CDR3 runs to 12 residues. V dropped 10 bases and J dropped 4 bases, with 13 bases sitting between them.

The table lists this clonotype with many counts. This chain uses TRBV11-2 with TRBJ2-3, with 10 nucleotides matching TRBD2. There are 17 residues in the CDR3. V shed 5 bases and J 2 bases; nucleotides not matched to a gene: 10. Germline V gene sequence: CDR1 SGHAT, CDR2 FQNNGV. Here the CDR3 reads CASSPRRLAGVTDTQYF. The CDR3 coding sequence is TGTGCCAGCAGCCCGAGGCGCCTAGCGGGAGTCACAGATACGCAGTATTTT.

This clonotype was recorded at least ten times. The chain links TRBV9 to TRBJ1-5; D is unresolved. The germline V gene encodes CDR1 SGDLS and CDR2 YYNGEE. Trimming took 0 bases from V and 0 from J, leaving 4 bases between them. CDR3 length equals 14 residues. CDR3: CASSVGYSNQPQHF. The CDR3 nucleotides read TGTGCCAGCAGCGTAGGTTATAGCAATCAGCCCCAGCATTTT.